This record looks at one TCR beta chain sequence and its context. Its cognate antigen is unknown. Germline lookup yields CDR1 MNHNY and CDR2 SVGAGI (reference sequence). V was cut by 7 bases and J by 8 bases, with 14 bases left in between. CDR3 length equals 13 residues. The data belong to a study of cytomegalovirus exposure and HLA in healthy donors. The PCR made use of 60 Vbeta and 13 Jbeta primers. The assay was immunoSEQ multiplex PCR, and TCRdb's table has in-frame clones only and misses some. Among about 200,000 clones listed, over 75% were seen once. General observations from the study: One cluster of highly shared sequence variants probably arose as a sequencing artifact.

The source is a girl between 2 and 10 years old in good health and CMV-seronegative. The chain is built from TRBV6-6 and TRBJ1-4, with D possibly TRBD1 on 5 matching bases. Material: PBMCs. CDR3 residues: CASTNAGREKLFF. The CDR3 bases are TGTGCCAGCACCAATGCAGGGAGGGAAAAACTGTTTTTT.